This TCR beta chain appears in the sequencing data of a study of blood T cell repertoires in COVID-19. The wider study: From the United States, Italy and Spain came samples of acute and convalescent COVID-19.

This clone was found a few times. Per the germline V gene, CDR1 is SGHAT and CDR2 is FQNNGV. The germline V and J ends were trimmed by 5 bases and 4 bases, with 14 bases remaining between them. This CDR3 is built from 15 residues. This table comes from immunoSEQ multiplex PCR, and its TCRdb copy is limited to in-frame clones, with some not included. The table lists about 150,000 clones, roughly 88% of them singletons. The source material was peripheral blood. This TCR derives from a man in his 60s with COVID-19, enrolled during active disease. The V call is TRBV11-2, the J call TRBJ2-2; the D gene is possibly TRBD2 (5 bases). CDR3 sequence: CASSGLRAVTGELFF. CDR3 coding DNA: TGTGCCAGCAGCGGGTTGCGGGCCGTCACCGGGGAGCTGTTTTTT.